This TCR beta chain was profiled in a study of blood T cell repertoires in COVID-19. Across the study: Sites across the United States, Italy and Spain contributed samples from acute and convalescent COVID-19.

V gave up 2 bases and J gave up 5 bases, with 16 bases separating them. Germline V gene sequence: CDR1 MNHNY, CDR2 SVGAGI (reference sequence). The CDR3 runs to 16 residues. Repertoires were generated with immunoSEQ multiplex PCR, while TCRdb's copy carries only in-frame clones and drops some. This sample has 170,000 or so clones, with roughly 77% found just once. Sequencing was performed on peripheral blood. The sequence was obtained from a man in his 70s with active or convalescent COVID-19. V is TRBV6-6 and J is TRBJ1-5, with D perhaps matching TRBD1 (5 bases). The DNA for the CDR3 is TGTGCCAGCAGTTACGGATCAGGGATCAGGTATCAGCCCCAGCATTTT. Protein: CASSYGSGIRYQPQHF.